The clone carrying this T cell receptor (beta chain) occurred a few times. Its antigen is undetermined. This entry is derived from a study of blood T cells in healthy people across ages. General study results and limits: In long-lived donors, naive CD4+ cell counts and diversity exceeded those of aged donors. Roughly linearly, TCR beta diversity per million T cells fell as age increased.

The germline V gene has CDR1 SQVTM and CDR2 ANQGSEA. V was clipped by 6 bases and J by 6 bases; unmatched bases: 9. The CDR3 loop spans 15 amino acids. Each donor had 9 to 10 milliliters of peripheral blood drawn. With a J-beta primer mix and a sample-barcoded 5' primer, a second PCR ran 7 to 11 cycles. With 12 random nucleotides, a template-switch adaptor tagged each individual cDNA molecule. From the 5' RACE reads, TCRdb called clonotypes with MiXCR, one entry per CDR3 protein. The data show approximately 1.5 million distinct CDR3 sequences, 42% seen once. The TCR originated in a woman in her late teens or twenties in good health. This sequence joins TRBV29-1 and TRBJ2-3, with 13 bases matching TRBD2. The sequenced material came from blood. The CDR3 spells CSVDGLAGVQDTQYF. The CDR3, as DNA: TGCAGCGTGGATGGACTAGCGGGAGTACAGGATACGCAGTATTTT.